These 6 T cell receptor beta chains originate from one sample sequenced in a study of regulatory T cells in long-lasting Graves disease. Both iRepertoire HTBI primers and Arm-PCR of CDR3 regions were used to build the TCR beta libraries. TCRdb re-analysed the multiplex PCR reads in MiXCR, keeping a single row per CDR3 protein. The sample holds 300,000 to 400,000 distinct CDR3 sequences, around 19% seen once. Time point indicated: persistent/refractory GD, antithyroid drugs over 5 years with positive TRAb. PBMC RNA was the source of the TCR library. The input for sequencing was peripheral blood mononuclear cells (PBMCs), taken when the disease was refractory, from a patient treated with antithyroid drugs. All receptors derive from a female donor with Graves disease.

V is TRBV19 and J is TRBJ2-6; D not resolved. Trimming took 4 bases from V and 0 from J, leaving 4 bases between them. This CDR3 contains 14 residues. Germline CDR1 LNHDA, CDR2 SQIVND (reference sequence). The CDR3 here is CASSTPSGANVLTF. The CDR3 DNA follows: TGTGCCAGTAGTACGCCCTCTGGGGCCAACGTCCTGACTTTC.

This clonotype was detected many times. In DNA form, the CDR3 reads TGTGCCAGCAGGGGTACAGGGGGCAGGGTTTCTGGCTACACCTTC. It is translated as CASRGTGGRVSGYTF. This chain uses TRBV27 with TRBJ1-2; 9 bases agree with TRBD1. The junction had 12 bases not matched to a gene; V was cut back by 6 bases and J by 7 bases. CDR3 size: 15 residues. Germline CDR1 is MNHEY and CDR2 is SMNVEV (reference sequence).

The chain recombines TRBV19 with TRBJ1-6; D is ambiguous. The CDR3 consists of 13 residues. V dropped 6 bases and J dropped 7 bases, with 10 bases sitting between them. The germline CDR1 and CDR2 sequences are LNHDA and SQIVND (reference sequence). The CDR3 DNA follows: TGTGCCAGTAGCGAGGTCCTCAATTCACCCCTCCACTTT. Protein: CASSEVLNSPLHF.

This clonotype was seen ten or more times. The gene calls are TRBV20-1 and TRBJ2-7; 12 positions match TRBD2. The CDR3 has 15 residues. V lost 6 bases and J lost 0; bases outside the gene matches: 6. Germline values: CDR1 DFQATT, CDR2 SNEGSKA (reference sequence). CDR3 amino acids: CSAIGLAGYSYEQYF. Here the CDR3 DNA reads TGCAGTGCAATCGGACTAGCGGGATACTCCTACGAGCAGTACTTC.

This clonotype was observed a few times. The chain links TRBV7-8 to TRBJ2-2; D tentatively fits TRBD1 or TRBD2 (5 bases each). V shed 4 bases and J shed 3 bases, with 9 bases lying between them. Germline V CDR1 and CDR2: SGHVS, FQNEAQ. The CDR3 has 14 residues. CDR3 region: CASSSGAYTGELFF. Written as DNA, the CDR3 is TGTGCCAGCAGCTCCGGGGCCTACACCGGGGAGCTGTTTTTT.

The table lists this clonotype with many counts. V and J are TRBV28 and TRBJ1-4; TRBD1 matches 9 bases. Losses at the gene ends were 5 bases for V and 7 bases for J; bases not matched to a gene: 8. This CDR3 spans 15 amino acids. Germline V CDR1 and CDR2: MDHEN, SYDVKM. CDR3 region: CASSTYRGRGEKLFF. The CDR3, as DNA: TGTGCCAGCAGTACCTACAGGGGGCGGGGTGAAAAACTGTTTTTT.